This entry describes one T cell receptor (beta chain). What it binds is unknown. Sequencing used immunoSEQ multiplex PCR; TCRdb keeps in-frame clones, though not all of them. The sample consists of 1,400,000 or so clones, approximately 98.5% of them appearing once. The sample comes from a study of shared clonotypes between healthy human individuals. Points from the study as a whole: The sharing of 4.5% to 6.5% of naive CD4 clonotypes was seen across a handful of donors.

The germline CDR1 and CDR2 sequences are KGHSH and LQKENI. V was shortened by 1 base and J by 0 bases, with 14 bases between the two germline ends. This CDR3 comprises 17 residues. The chain is built from TRBV18 and TRBJ2-3; possibly TRBD1 for D (6 bases). The sequenced material came from naive CD4+ T cells sorted from blood. The subset was: CD45RA+ positively selected. This TCR was sampled from a man younger than 45 in good health. The CDR3 region is CASSPLPRDTSTDTQYF. The CDR3 region has the DNA TGTGCCAGCTCACCACTACCCCGGGACACGAGCACAGATACGCAGTATTTT.